This T cell receptor beta chain was captured by sequencing in a study of Graves' ophthalmopathy and Graves' hyperthyroidism. Study-wide results and limits: At about 69% sensitivity and over 72% specificity, the model predicted progression of the ophthalmopathy. Blood was where most expanded thyroid clonotypes above 0.001 frequency also turned up.

Enrollment excluded any patients with other autoimmune diseases, uncontrolled infections, pregnancy or lactation. Diagnosis relied on clinical symptoms, serum thyroxine, TRAb, thyroid ultrasound and orbital computed tomography. Trimming stripped 8 bases from V and 10 bases from J, with 18 bases between. CDR3 size: 14 residues. Germline-derived CDR1 and CDR2 are MGHDK and SYGVNS. RNA served as the template for amplifying TCR beta CDR3 regions. The library came from an HTBI-primed first-round RT-PCR and a second-round multiplex PCR. TCRdb re-derived calls from the multiplex PCR reads in MiXCR, one entry per CDR3 protein. The profile shows roughly 1.1 million distinct CDR3 sequences, 35% to 40% of them singletons. This clonotype was found once. Antigen specificity is unknown.

The chain is built from TRBV25-1 and TRBJ1-6, with a tentative D call TRBD1 (6 bases). Sequenced material: peripheral blood or thyroid tissue (not recorded which). This TCR came from an adult man with Graves' hyperthyroidism. The CDR3 loop reads CASLHVGGGSPLHF. CDR3 DNA: TGTGCCAGCCTCCACGTTGGGGGCGGATCACCCCTCCACTTT.